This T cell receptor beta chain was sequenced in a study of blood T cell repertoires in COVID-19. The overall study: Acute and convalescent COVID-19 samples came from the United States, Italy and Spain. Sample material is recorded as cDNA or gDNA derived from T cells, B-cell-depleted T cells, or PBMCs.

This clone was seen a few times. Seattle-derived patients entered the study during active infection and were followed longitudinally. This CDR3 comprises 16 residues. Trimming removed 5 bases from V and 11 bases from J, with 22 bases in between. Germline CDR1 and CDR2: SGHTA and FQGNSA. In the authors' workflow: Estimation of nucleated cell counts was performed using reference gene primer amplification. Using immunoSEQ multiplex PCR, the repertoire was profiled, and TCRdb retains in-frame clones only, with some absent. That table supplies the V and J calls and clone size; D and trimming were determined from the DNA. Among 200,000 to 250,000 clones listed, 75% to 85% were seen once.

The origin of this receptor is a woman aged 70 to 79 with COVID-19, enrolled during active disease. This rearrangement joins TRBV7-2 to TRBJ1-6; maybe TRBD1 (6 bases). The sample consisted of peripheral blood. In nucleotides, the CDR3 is TGTGCCAGCAGCCCTCCCTCAGGACAGTTCTCGCCACCCCTCCACTTT. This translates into CASSPPSGQFSPPLHF.